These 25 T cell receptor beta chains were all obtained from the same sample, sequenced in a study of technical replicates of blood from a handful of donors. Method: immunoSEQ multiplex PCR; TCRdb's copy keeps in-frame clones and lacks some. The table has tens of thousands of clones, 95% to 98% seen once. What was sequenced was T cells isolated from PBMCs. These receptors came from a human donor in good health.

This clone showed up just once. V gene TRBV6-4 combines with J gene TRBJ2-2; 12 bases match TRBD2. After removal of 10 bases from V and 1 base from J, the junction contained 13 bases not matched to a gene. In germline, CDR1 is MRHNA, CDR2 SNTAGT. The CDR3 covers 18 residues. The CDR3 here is CATPPGLAGHLNTGELFF. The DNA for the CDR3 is TGTGCCACCCCACCGGGACTAGCGGGTCACCTGAACACCGGGGAGCTGTTTTTT.

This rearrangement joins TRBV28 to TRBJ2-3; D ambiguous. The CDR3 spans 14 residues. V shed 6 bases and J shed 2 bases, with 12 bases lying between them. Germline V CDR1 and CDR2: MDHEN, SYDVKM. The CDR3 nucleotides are TGTGCCAGCAGCGTACTACCCCACACAGATACGCAGTATTTT. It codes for CASSVLPHTDTQYF.

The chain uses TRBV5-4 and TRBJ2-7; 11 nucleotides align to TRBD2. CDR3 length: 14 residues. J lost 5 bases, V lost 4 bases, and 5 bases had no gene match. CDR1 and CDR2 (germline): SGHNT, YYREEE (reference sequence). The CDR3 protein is CASSLAGGGDEQYF. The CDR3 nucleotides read TGTGCCAGCAGCCTAGCGGGGGGAGGCGACGAGCAGTACTTC.

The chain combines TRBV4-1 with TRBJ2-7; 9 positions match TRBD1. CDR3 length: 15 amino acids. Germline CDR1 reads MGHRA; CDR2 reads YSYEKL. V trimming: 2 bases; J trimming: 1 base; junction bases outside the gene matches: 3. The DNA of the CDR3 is TGCGCCAGCAGCCAACCGGGACAGGGATCCTACGAGCAGTACTTC. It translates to CASSQPGQGSYEQYF.

CDR3 nucleotides: TGTGCCAGCAGCCCAGACAAAAAACCCGGCTACACCTTC. Its protein is CASSPDKKPGYTF. The chain is built from TRBV7-9 and TRBJ1-2; D is unresolved. Germline CDR1 reads SEHNR; CDR2 reads FQNEAQ (reference sequence). V lost 5 bases and J lost 8, with 15 bases in between. This CDR3 contains 13 residues.

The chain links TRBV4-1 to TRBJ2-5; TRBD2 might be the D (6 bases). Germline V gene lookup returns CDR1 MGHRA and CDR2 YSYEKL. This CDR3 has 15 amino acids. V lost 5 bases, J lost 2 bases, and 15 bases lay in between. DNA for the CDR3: TGCGCCAGCAGCTGGCTAGGAGGGGATCAAGAGACCCAGTACTTC. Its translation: CASSWLGGDQETQYF.

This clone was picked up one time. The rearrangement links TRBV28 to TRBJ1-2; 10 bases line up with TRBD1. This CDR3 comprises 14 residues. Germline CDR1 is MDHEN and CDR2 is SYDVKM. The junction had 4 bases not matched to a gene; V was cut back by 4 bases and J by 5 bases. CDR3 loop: CASSSDRGLYGYTF. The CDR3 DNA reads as TGTGCCAGCAGTTCTGACAGGGGGCTTTATGGCTACACCTTC.

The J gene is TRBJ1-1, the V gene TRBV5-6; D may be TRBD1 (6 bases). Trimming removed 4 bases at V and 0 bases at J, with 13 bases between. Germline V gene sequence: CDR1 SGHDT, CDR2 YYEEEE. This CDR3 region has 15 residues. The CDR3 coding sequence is TGTGCCAGCAGCCGAACAGGGCCGTTGAACACTGAAGCTTTCTTT. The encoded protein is CASSRTGPLNTEAFF.

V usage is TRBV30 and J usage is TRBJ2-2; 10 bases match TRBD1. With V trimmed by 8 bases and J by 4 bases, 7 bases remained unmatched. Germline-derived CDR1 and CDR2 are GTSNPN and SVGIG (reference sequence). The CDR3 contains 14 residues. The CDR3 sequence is CAGRTGGGTGELFF. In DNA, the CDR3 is TGTGCCGGACGGACAGGGGGGGGCACCGGGGAGCTGTTTTTT.

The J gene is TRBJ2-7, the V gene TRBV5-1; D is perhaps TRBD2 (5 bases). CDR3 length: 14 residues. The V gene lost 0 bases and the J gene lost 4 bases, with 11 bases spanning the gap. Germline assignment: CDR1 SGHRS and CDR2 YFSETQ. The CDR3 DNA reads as TGCGCCAGCAGCTTGGCCCCGGGGTATTACGAGCAGTACTTC. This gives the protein CASSLAPGYYEQYF.

This CDR3 reads CASGRGDTQYF. CDR3 in DNA: TGTGCTAGTGGCCGGGGGGATACGCAGTATTTT. The chain joins TRBV12-5 to TRBJ2-3; a possible D gene is TRBD2 (6 bases). The CDR3 extends over 11 amino acids. Germline lookup yields CDR1 LGHNT and CDR2 FRNRAP. The germline V and J ends were trimmed by 6 bases and 6 bases, with 7 bases remaining between them.

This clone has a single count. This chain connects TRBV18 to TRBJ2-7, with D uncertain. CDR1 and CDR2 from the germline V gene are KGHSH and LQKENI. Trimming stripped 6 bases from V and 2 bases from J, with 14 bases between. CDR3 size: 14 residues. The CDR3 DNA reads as TGTGCCAGCTCCCCATCTACAGTTACCTACGAGCAGTACTTC. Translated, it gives CASSPSTVTYEQYF.

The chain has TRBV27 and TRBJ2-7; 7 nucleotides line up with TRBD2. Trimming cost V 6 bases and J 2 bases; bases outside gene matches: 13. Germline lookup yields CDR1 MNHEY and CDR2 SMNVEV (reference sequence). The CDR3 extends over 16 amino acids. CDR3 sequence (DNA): TGTGCCAGCAGGCCGCTTGGGGCTAGCGGTACCTACGAGCAGTACTTC. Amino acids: CASRPLGASGTYEQYF.

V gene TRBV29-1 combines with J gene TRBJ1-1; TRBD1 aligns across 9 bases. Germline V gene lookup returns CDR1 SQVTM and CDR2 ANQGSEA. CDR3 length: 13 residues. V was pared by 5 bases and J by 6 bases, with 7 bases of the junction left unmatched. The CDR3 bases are TGCAGCGTTTTACAGGGGGCGCCTCCTGAAGCTTTCTTT. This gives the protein CSVLQGAPPEAFF.

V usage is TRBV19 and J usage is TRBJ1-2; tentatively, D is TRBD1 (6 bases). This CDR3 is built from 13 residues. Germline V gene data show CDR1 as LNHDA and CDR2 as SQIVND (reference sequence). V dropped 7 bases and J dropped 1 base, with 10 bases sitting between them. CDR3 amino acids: CASKRQDNYGYTF. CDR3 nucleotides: TGTGCCAGTAAAAGACAGGATAACTATGGCTACACCTTC.

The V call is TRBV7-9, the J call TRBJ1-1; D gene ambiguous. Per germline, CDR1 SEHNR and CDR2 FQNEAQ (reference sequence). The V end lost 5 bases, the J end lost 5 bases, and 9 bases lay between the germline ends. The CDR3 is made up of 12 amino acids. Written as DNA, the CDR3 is TGTGCCAGCAGCGGCGGAGGAACTGAAGCTTTCTTT. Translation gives CASSGGGTEAFF.

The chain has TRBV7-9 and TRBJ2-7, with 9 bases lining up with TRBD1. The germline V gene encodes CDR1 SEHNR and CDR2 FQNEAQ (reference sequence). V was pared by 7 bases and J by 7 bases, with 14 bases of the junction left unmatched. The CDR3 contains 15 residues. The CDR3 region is CASIGQGPVPREQYF. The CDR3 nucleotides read TGTGCCAGCATCGGACAGGGGCCCGTCCCCCGAGAGCAGTACTTC.

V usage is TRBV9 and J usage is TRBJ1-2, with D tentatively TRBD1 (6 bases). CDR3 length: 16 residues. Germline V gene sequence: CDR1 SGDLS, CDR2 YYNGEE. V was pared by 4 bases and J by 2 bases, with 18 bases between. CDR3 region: CASSPYPDRKNYGYTF. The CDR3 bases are TGTGCCAGCAGCCCCTACCCCGACAGGAAGAACTATGGCTACACCTTC.

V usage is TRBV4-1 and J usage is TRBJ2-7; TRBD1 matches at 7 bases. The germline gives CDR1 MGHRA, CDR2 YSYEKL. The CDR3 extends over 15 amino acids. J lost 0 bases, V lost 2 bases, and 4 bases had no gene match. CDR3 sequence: CASSQIRDSSYEQYF. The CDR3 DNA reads TGCGCCAGCAGCCAAATTCGGGACAGCTCCTACGAGCAGTACTTC.

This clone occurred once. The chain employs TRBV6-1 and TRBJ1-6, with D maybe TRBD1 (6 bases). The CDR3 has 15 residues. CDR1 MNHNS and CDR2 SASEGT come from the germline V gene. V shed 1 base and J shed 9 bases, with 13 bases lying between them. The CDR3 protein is CASSEDRDVSSPLHF. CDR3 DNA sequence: TGTGCCAGCAGTGAAGACAGGGACGTTAGTTCACCCCTCCACTTT.

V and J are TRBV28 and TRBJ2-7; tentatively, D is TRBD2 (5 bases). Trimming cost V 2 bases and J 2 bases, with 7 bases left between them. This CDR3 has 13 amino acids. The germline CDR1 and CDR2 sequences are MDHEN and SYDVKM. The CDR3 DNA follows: TGTGCCAGCAGTTTAAGCGGAACCTACGAGCAGTACTTC. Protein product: CASSLSGTYEQYF.

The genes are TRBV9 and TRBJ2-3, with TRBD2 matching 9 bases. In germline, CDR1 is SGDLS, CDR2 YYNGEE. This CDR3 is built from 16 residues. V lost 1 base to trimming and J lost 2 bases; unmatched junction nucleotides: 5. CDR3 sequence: CASSVFSGSTTDTQYF. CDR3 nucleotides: TGTGCCAGCAGCGTATTTAGCGGGAGCACCACAGATACGCAGTATTTT.

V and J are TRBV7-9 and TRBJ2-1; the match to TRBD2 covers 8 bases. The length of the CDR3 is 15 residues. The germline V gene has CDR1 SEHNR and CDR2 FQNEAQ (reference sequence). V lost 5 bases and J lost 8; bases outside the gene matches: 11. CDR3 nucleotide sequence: TGTGCCAGCAGCCGACCGCAGCGGGAGTTTGATGAGCAGTTCTTC. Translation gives CASSRPQREFDEQFF.

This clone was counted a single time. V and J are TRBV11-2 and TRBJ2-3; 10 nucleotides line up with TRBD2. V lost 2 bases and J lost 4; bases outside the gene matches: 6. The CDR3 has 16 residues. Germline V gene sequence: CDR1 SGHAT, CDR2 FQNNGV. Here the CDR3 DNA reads TGTGCCAGCAGCTTATTCAGACTAGCGGGCCCAGATACGCAGTATTTT. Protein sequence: CASSLFRLAGPDTQYF.

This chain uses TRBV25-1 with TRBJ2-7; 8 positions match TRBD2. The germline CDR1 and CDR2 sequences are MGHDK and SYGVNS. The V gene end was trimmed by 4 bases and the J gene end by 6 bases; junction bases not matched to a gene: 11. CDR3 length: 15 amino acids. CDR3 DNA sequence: TGTGCCAGCAGTGCTTTAGCGGGAATGGGTGGCGAGCAGTACTTC. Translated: CASSALAGMGGEQYF.